This section outlines one T cell receptor (beta chain) sequence together with its context. The data are from a study of cytomegalovirus exposure and HLA in healthy donors. A multiplex PCR was run with 60 Vbeta primers and 13 Jbeta primers. Clones were read by immunoSEQ multiplex PCR, and TCRdb kept only the in-frame ones, dropping some. There are about 73,000 clones in the sample; around 81% occur only once, and 1.1% lies in the top ten. Trimming removed 4 bases from V and 3 bases from J; junction bases left unmatched: 2. Germline V lookup: CDR1 MNHEY, CDR2 SMNVEV (reference sequence). This CDR3 is built from 16 residues.

The material sequenced was PBMCs. The chain recombines TRBV27 with TRBJ2-1, with 14 bases matching TRBD2. This TCR derives from a male donor in good health and CMV-seronegative. The CDR3 DNA sequence: TGTGCCAGCAGTTCGGGACTAGCGGGAGTCTACAATGAGCAGTTCTTC. This gives the protein CASSSGLAGVYNEQFF.